This TCR beta chain was identified during a study of blood T cells in healthy people across ages. The germline V gene has CDR1 SEHNR and CDR2 FQNEAQ (reference sequence). The CDR3 runs 15 residues. V shed 5 bases and J 7 bases; nucleotides not matched to a gene: 8. Then a second PCR, running about 6 to 12 cycles, was carried out with a sample-barcoded 5' primer and a J-beta primer mix. In TCRdb, the 5' RACE reads were re-called with MiXCR into one record per CDR3 protein. The sample lists around 820,000 distinct CDR3 sequences; approximately 25% were seen once. This clonotype was detected ten times or more. The sample also formed part of further work on T cells of mothers and their children. Per that study: cDNA was synthesized from all extracted RNA at roughly 1.5 ug per reaction.

The source material was blood. The genes are TRBV7-9 and TRBJ2-1; 10 bases align to TRBD1. The sequence was obtained from a boy aged 5 to 17 in good health. The DNA for the CDR3 is TGTGCCAGCAGCCGAGGGACAGGGGATCTGAATGAGCAGTTCTTC. Translated: CASSRGTGDLNEQFF.